This record looks at one TCR beta chain sequence and its context. Per the original data handling: Estimation of nucleated cell counts relied on the amplification of reference gene primers. Produced via immunoSEQ multiplex PCR; TCRdb's table is partial and in-frame only. V, J and clone size derive from that table, while D and trimming were established from the DNA sequence. The repertoire holds approximately 93,000 clones, with about four fifths as singletons. This entry is derived from a study of blood T cell repertoires in COVID-19. CDR3 length: 13 amino acids. The V and J ends lost 9 bases and 0 bases respectively, with 12 bases between them. Germline lookup yields CDR1 ENHRY and CDR2 SYGVKD.

This chain joins TRBV10-3 and TRBJ2-7; weak D call: TRBD2 (6 bases). This clonotype was obtained from a woman older than 75 with acute or convalescent COVID-19. The sequenced sample was peripheral blood. CDR3 residues: CAIAGGSSYEQYF. The CDR3 DNA is TGTGCCATTGCTGGGGGGAGCTCCTACGAGCAGTACTTC.